These 14 T cell receptor beta chains share one sample of origin, sequenced in a study of tumor and adjacent non-tumor tissue in lung cancer. Three rounds of nested PCR, following a modified ARM-PCR protocol, produced the TCRbeta library. Each CDR3 protein gets one entry after TCRdb re-called the multiplex PCR reads with MiXCR. Of over 35,000 distinct CDR3 sequences listed, 60% were seen once; the top ten hold around 45%. No cell sorting was done before RNA was extracted from the tissue. More than 3 cm separated this lung sample from the edge of the tumor. Sequenced input: distant non-tumor lung tissue. These TCRs come from a man between 50 and 59 years old with non-small cell lung cancer.

A few counts support this clonotype. One junction end disagrees with the germline gene, perhaps due to a read error. The rearrangement joins TRBV28 to TRBJ1-3; TRBD1 is a possible D gene (5 bases). The germline gives CDR1 MDHEN, CDR2 SYDVKM. The CDR3 covers 14 residues. The DNA of the CDR3 is TGTGCCAGCGGTTTATGGGGCGCCGGAAACACCATATATTTT. Protein sequence: CASGLWGAGNTIYF.

This clonotype was seen many times. The rearrangement joins TRBV6-5 to TRBJ1-6; perhaps TRBD1 as D (6 bases). Trimming stripped 2 bases from V and 7 bases from J, with 12 bases between. The germline V gene has CDR1 MNHEY and CDR2 SVGAGI. CDR3 length: 15 amino acids. The CDR3 bases are TGTGCCAGCAGTTACGTTCAGGGGCGAAATTCACCCCTCCACTTT. This translates into CASSYVQGRNSPLHF.

Notes on this clonotype: A much larger clone sits a single nucleotide away, making a read error possible. The rearrangement uses TRBV14 and TRBJ2-3; TRBD1 or TRBD2 may be the D gene (5 bases each). The germline gives CDR1 SGHDN, CDR2 FVKESK. The CDR3 is made up of 14 amino acids. CDR3 DNA sequence: TGTGCCAGCAGCCAATTCGCGGGCACAGGTACGCAGTATTTT. Protein product: CASSQFAGTGTQYF.

This clonotype was observed a single time. The chain uses TRBV6-2 or TRBV6-3 and TRBJ1-5, with TRBD1 as a possible D gene (6 bases). V was cut by 6 bases and J by 4 bases, with 19 bases left in between. The CDR3 spans 16 residues. Per germline, CDR1 MNHEY and CDR2 SVGEGT. CDR3 in DNA: TGTGCCAGCAGATACGTGGATAGGGGGAAGAATCAGCCCCAGCATTTT. Protein sequence: CASRYVDRGKNQPQHF.

On this clonotype itself: This may be a read error: a much more frequent sequence differs by one nucleotide. J is TRBJ2-2 and V is TRBV5-1; weak D call: TRBD1 (5 bases). Between the trimmed V and J ends, which lost 1 base and 5 bases, there was a span of 12 bases. This CDR3 is 15 amino acids long. Germline V gene lookup returns CDR1 SGHRS and CDR2 YFSETQ. DNA for the CDR3: TGCGCCAGCAGCTTGTGGGTCAGGGATACCGGGGAGCTGTTTTTT. It yields the protein CASSLWVRDTGELFF.

The rearrangement uses TRBV30 and TRBJ2-7, with TRBD1 identical over 9 bases. The V and J ends lost 5 bases and 3 bases, in that order; junction bases with no gene match: 2. The CDR3 is made up of 12 amino acids. The germline V gene encodes CDR1 GTSNPN and CDR2 SVGIG (reference sequence). This CDR3 reads CAWGTGIYEQYF. The CDR3 bases are TGTGCCTGGGGGACAGGGATCTACGAGCAGTACTTC.

This clonotype has at least ten counts. The chain carries TRBV7-9 and TRBJ2-3, with TRBD2 as a possible D gene (5 bases). The V gene lost 5 bases and the J gene lost 6 bases, with 15 bases spanning the gap. In germline, CDR1 is SEHNR, CDR2 FQNEAQ (reference sequence). The length of the CDR3 is 14 residues. CDR3 sequence: CASSLGLFGDTQYF. In DNA, the CDR3 is TGTGCCAGCAGCCTAGGACTCTTCGGGGATACGCAGTATTTT. The full variable domain, with the rest looked up from reference TRBV7-9 and TRBJ2-3, is DTGVSQNPRHKITKRGQNVTFRCDPISEHNRLYWYRQTLGQGPEFLTYFQNEAQLEKSRLLSDRFSAERPKGSFSTLEIQRTEQGDSAMYLCASSLGLFGDTQYFGPGTRLTVL.

Turning to this clonotype: Since a much larger clone is just one base distant, this may be a read error. This chain joins TRBV29-1 and TRBJ2-1, with TRBD2 matching over 14 bases. Germline assignment: CDR1 SQVTM and CDR2 ANQGSEA. V lost 7 bases to trimming and J lost 8 bases; unmatched junction nucleotides: 7. This CDR3 is built from 14 residues. CDR3 amino acids: CSAGRLAGGDEQFF. CDR3 in DNA: TGCAGCGCGGGGCGACTAGCGGGAGGGGATGAGCAGTTCTTC.

This clonotype appeared a few times. This chain uses TRBV18 with TRBJ1-6, with 11 positions matching TRBD1. J lost 6 bases, V lost 8 bases, and 3 bases had no gene match. The germline V gene encodes CDR1 KGHSH and CDR2 LQKENI. The CDR3 runs 14 residues. CDR3 sequence: CASTGQGANSPLHF. CDR3 DNA: TGTGCCAGCACAGGACAGGGGGCTAATTCACCCCTCCACTTT.

At least ten counts were recorded for this clonotype. The gene calls are TRBV5-4 and TRBJ2-2; 8 positions agree with TRBD1. The CDR3 consists of 14 residues. In germline, CDR1 is SGHNT, CDR2 YYREEE (reference sequence). After removal of 4 bases from V and 6 bases from J, the junction contained 5 bases not matched to a gene. Written as DNA, the CDR3 is TGTGCCAGCAGCGCCCGGACAGGGCCCGGGGAGCTGTTTTTT. Amino acids: CASSARTGPGELFF.

Comments on this clonotype: This CDR3 fails to terminate in the conserved phenylalanine or tryptophan, so it likely reflects a read error. The rearrangement joins TRBV29-1 to TRBJ2-1; 9 bases match TRBD2. The length of the CDR3 is 14 residues. Germline V gene data show CDR1 as SQVTM and CDR2 as ANQGSEA. The CDR3 DNA reads TGCATCGCTGTCTCTAGCGGGGTTTACAATGAGCAGTTCATC. It yields the protein CIAVSSGVYNEQFI.

The V and J genes are TRBV12-3 or TRBV12-4 and TRBJ2-5; 8 positions agree with TRBD1. This CDR3 is built from 15 residues. V dropped 9 bases and J dropped 4; count of bases not matched to a gene: 13. As DNA, the CDR3 is TGTGCCAGTAGTGGTAGCAGGGGGCCGGGAGAGACCCAGTACTTC. Translating it yields CASSGSRGPGETQYF.

Worth noting for this clonotype: The junction and the germline gene differ at one end; a read error may be behind it. The rearrangement links TRBV6-5 to TRBJ2-1; TRBD2 might be the D (6 bases). Germline-derived CDR1 and CDR2 are MNHEY and SVGAGI. This CDR3 comprises 17 residues. CDR3 protein: CANSYSGLTGSYNEQFF. The DNA for the CDR3 is TGTGCCAACAGTTACTCAGGACTAACGGGCTCCTACAATGAGCAGTTCTTC.

In the case of this clonotype: An end of the junction does not agree with germline; a read error may underlie this. CDR3 in amino acids: CARGGGPDTKYF. The CDR3 region has the DNA TGTGCCCGAGGGGGAGGGCCAGATACGAAGTATTTT. V and J are TRBV30 and TRBJ2-3; tentative D call: TRBD2 (7 bases). The CDR3 sequence is 12 residues long. Germline CDR1 GTSNPN, CDR2 SVGIG (reference sequence).